Presented here are 8 T cell receptor beta chains from one specimen sequenced in a study of blood T cells in healthy people across ages (dated by TCRdb to 2013 to 2016). The library came from 5' RACE. The sequencer listed for this sample is Illumina HiSeq 2500. A second PCR of about 7 to 12 cycles was run with a J-beta primer mix and a sample-barcoded 5' primer. TCRdb applied fastp at Q25 and MiXCR to the public reads, then kept only in-frame beta chains. Every entry covers one CDR3 protein and lists the most common genes and DNA from its rows. Counted in this sample were roughly 640,000 distinct CDR3 sequences; about 30% of them appeared once. Of the sample, around a sixth is held by the ten largest clones. Sequences were obtained from blood. The receptors come from a woman of 80 years or more in good health.

In regard to this clonotype: Relative to the germline gene, one junction end is altered; a read error may explain this. The chain employs TRBV18 and TRBJ1-6; tentatively, D is TRBD1 (5 bases). Germline CDR1 KGHSH, CDR2 LQKENI. This CDR3 has 14 residues. The CDR3 here is CARSRGSPEPPLHF. The CDR3 bases are TGTGCCCGCTCAAGGGGCAGTCCCGAACCACCCCTCCACTTT.

This clonotype occurred many times. The V gene is TRBV20-1, the J gene TRBJ2-3; TRBD2 matches at 10 bases. Trimming took 1 base from V and 1 from J; bases not matched to a gene: 2. CDR1 is DFQATT, CDR2 SNEGSKA, per germline (reference sequence). This CDR3 comprises 15 residues. The CDR3, as DNA: TGCAGTGCTAGAGCAGGACTAGCGGGCACAGATACGCAGTATTTT. Translated: CSARAGLAGTDTQYF.

The J gene is TRBJ2-7, the V gene TRBV29-1; weak D call: TRBD1 (6 bases). The V gene lost 3 bases and the J gene lost 2 bases, with 11 bases spanning the gap. The CDR3 runs to 13 residues. CDR1 is SQVTM and CDR2 is ANQGSEA in the germline V gene. This CDR3 is CSVEGAGPYEQYF. The DNA for the CDR3 is TGCAGCGTTGAGGGGGCAGGTCCCTACGAGCAGTACTTC.

A remark on this clonotype: A much more abundant neighbour one base away suggests this may be a read error. The rearrangement links TRBV10-2 to TRBJ2-5; 7 bases align to TRBD1. Judging by the DNA end, TRBJ2-1 fits better; the J call may be wrong. CDR1 is WSHSY and CDR2 is SAAADI in the germline V gene. This CDR3 contains 15 residues. The CDR3 sequence: CASSDKTGYSKTQFF. The CDR3 DNA reads as TGCGCCAGCAGTGACAAGACAGGGTATTCGAAGACCCAGTTCTTC.

This clonotype has at least ten counts. J is TRBJ2-7 and V is TRBV20-1; D uncertain. V shed 0 bases and J shed 2 bases, with 11 bases lying between them. This CDR3 contains 14 residues. CDR1 is DFQATT and CDR2 is SNEGSKA in the germline V gene (reference sequence). Here the CDR3 DNA reads TGCAGTGCTAGAGATCAAAAAAGGGCCTACGAGCAGTACTTC. The encoded protein is CSARDQKRAYEQYF.

This clonotype appeared a few times. This sequence joins TRBV10-3 and TRBJ1-1, with 7 nucleotides matching TRBD1. J gave up 5 bases and V 4 bases, and 4 bases lay outside the gene matches. Germline V gene lookup returns CDR1 ENHRY and CDR2 SYGVKD. The CDR3 is 13 amino acids. CDR3 sequence: CAISGTGETEAFF. CDR3 DNA: TGTGCCATCAGTGGAACAGGGGAGACTGAAGCTTTCTTT.

This clonotype was detected only a few times. V and J are TRBV20-1 and TRBJ1-5, with D maybe TRBD1 (6 bases). The CDR3 runs 14 residues. From germline, CDR1 is DFQATT and CDR2 SNEGSKA (reference sequence). Trimming took 4 bases from V and 3 from J, leaving 13 bases between them. As DNA, the CDR3 is TGCAGTGCTATCCGGGACAACTTCAATCAGCCCCAGCATTTT. Its translation is CSAIRDNFNQPQHF.

This clonotype has only a few counts. The rearrangement joins TRBV5-8 to TRBJ1-6; TRBD1 agrees at 8 bases. The trim removed 4 bases at V and 9 bases at J, leaving 9 bases unmatched. The CDR3 runs 15 residues. CDR1 is SGHTS, CDR2 YDEGEE, per germline. This CDR3 is CASSIGQGYRSPLHF. In DNA, the CDR3 is TGTGCCAGCAGCATTGGACAGGGATATCGTTCACCCCTCCACTTT.